This T cell receptor (beta chain) is from a study of CD8 T cells in Susac syndrome. CD8+ and CD4+ T cells taken from blood had their TCR beta sequenced. TEMRA cells underwent FACS enrichment and CD8+ and CD4+ T cells underwent negative isolation. RNA amounts of 0.5 to 1 ug underwent reverse transcription with random hexamers. Amplification of the TCR beta CDR3 was carried out by immunoSEQ multiplex PCR, which spanned a total of 54 Vbeta and 13 Jbeta segments. TCRdb re-called the immunoSEQ multiplex PCR reads with MiXCR, one entry per CDR3 protein. Among fewer than 250,000 distinct CDR3 sequences listed, 92% were seen once. Trimming shortened V by 4 bases and J by 7 bases, and 22 bases separated the two germline ends. The CDR3 is 17 residues long. In germline, CDR1 is MGHRA, CDR2 YSYEKL. This clonotype was recorded once.

This sequence joins TRBV4-1 and TRBJ1-4; possible D gene TRBD1, 6 bases. This clonotype was obtained from a human donor with multiple sclerosis. Specimen: CD8+ T cells from PBMCs. In nucleotides, the CDR3 is TGCGCCAGCAGCCCTTCTGCCCCACAGGGCCCGGGTGAAAAACTGTTTTTT. This translates into CASSPSAPQGPGEKLFF.